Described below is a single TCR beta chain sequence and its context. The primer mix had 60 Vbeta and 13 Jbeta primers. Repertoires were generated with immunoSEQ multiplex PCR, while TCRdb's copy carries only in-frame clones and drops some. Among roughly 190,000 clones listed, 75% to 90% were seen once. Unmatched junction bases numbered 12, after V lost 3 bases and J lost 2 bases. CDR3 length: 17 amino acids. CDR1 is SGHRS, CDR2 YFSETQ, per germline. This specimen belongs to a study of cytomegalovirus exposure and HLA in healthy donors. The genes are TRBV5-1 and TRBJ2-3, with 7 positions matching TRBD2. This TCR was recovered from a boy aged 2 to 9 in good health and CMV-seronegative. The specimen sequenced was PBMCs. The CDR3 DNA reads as TGCGCCAGCAGCTACCTCATGACGGGGGGACTCACAGATACGCAGTATTTT. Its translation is CASSYLMTGGLTDTQYF.